The 31 T cell receptor beta chains listed next were all sequenced from one sample in a study of T cells in Graves' hyperthyroidism and ophthalmopathy. Authors of the study amplified TCR beta CDR3 regions from RNA transcripts. A first-round RT-PCR of the TCR CDR3 used the HTBI primer set. TCRdb itself ran the multiplex PCR reads through MiXCR, one entry per CDR3 protein. This sample has 450,000 to 650,000 distinct CDR3 sequences, with 14% found just once. The material sequenced was blood. The receptors here all came from a woman in her late teens or twenties with Graves' ophthalmopathy.

The sample holds a few counts of this clonotype. The chain links TRBV19 to TRBJ1-5; D is unresolved. The CDR3 spans 13 residues. The germline V gene encodes CDR1 LNHDA and CDR2 SQIVND (reference sequence). The germline V and J ends were trimmed by 4 bases and 2 bases, with 6 bases remaining between them. The CDR3: CASSTVGNQPQHF. The CDR3, as DNA: TGTGCCAGTAGTACGGTGGGCAATCAGCCCCAGCATTTT.

This clonotype was seen repeatedly, ten times or more. This sequence joins TRBV7-2 and TRBJ2-7; a possible D gene is TRBD1 (6 bases). The CDR3 is 14 amino acids. Germline CDR1 reads SGHTA; CDR2 reads FQGNSA. Trimming stripped 5 bases from V and 0 bases from J, with 11 bases between. The CDR3 bases are TGTGCCAGCAGCGTGGACAGCCTCTCCTACGAGCAGTACTTC. Amino acid sequence: CASSVDSLSYEQYF.

The rearrangement joins TRBV11-2 to TRBJ1-1; a possible D gene is TRBD1 (6 bases). This CDR3 region has 12 residues. Looked up from germline, CDR1 is SGHAT and CDR2 is FQNNGV. The ends were cut back, 8 bases at V and 5 bases at J, with 12 bases in the middle. DNA of the CDR3: TGTGCCAGCGGACAAGGGGGGACTGAAGCTTTCTTT. It codes for CASGQGGTEAFF.

In its sample, this clonotype was seen a few times. This chain links TRBV18 with TRBJ2-5; 12 bases line up with TRBD2. Germline V CDR1 and CDR2: KGHSH, LQKENI. V trimming: 4 bases; J trimming: 4 bases; junction bases outside the gene matches: 7. This CDR3 comprises 16 residues. CDR3 coding DNA: TGTGCCAGCTCACTACGGACTAGCGGGAATGGAGAGACCCAGTACTTC. Its protein product is CASSLRTSGNGETQYF.

The sample holds many counts of this clonotype. The V call is TRBV28, the J call TRBJ1-5, with a weak D call TRBD1 (5 bases). The V end lost 3 bases, the J end lost 9 bases, and 15 bases lay between the germline ends. Germline CDR1 is MDHEN and CDR2 is SYDVKM. This CDR3 has 14 residues. CDR3 in DNA: TGTGCCAGCAGTTTCGGGACCGGGAAAGTGCCCCAGCATTTT. Translated: CASSFGTGKVPQHF. Full variable domain (missing parts from reference TRBV28 and TRBJ1-5): DVKVTQSSRYLVKRTGEKVFLECVQDMDHENMFWYRQDPGLGLRLIYFSYDVKMKEKGDIPEGYSVSREKKERFSLILESASTNQTSMYLCASSFGTGKVPQHFGDGTRLSIL.

V and J are TRBV7-2 and TRBJ1-4; 8 bases agree with TRBD1. This CDR3 spans 16 amino acids. Germline CDR1 reads SGHTA; CDR2 reads FQGNSA. Trimming at V came to 5 bases and at J to 0 bases, leaving 5 bases not matched to a gene. This chain's CDR3 is CASSMGTGATNEKLFF. The DNA of the CDR3 is TGTGCCAGCAGCATGGGGACAGGTGCAACTAATGAAAAACTGTTTTTT.

In this sample, this clonotype turned up a few times. This chain connects TRBV2 to TRBJ2-7; D remains ambiguous. This CDR3 region has 12 residues. The germline gives CDR1 SNHLY, CDR2 FYNNEI. Deletions cut 7 bases from V and 3 bases from J, with 10 bases between. CDR3 nucleotides: TGTGCCAGCAACGACGAGAACTACGAGCAGTACTTC. Translation: CASNDENYEQYF.

In this sample, this clonotype turned up many times. The chain links TRBV6-5 to TRBJ1-5, with a tentative D call TRBD1 (5 bases). V was pared by 0 bases and J by 3 bases, with 9 bases between. This CDR3 has 15 amino acids. Germline CDR1 reads MNHEY; CDR2 reads SVGAGI. CDR3 coding DNA: TGTGCCAGCAGTTACTCAGGGGAGCCCAATCAGCCCCAGCATTTT. Translated, it gives CASSYSGEPNQPQHF.

Turning to this clonotype: A much more abundant neighbour one base away suggests this may be a read error. V usage is TRBV9 and J usage is TRBJ2-2, with 8 nucleotides matching TRBD2. This CDR3 has 14 amino acids. CDR1 is SGDLS and CDR2 is YYNGEE in the germline V gene. In DNA form, the CDR3 reads TGTGCCATCAGCGCGGGACTAGTTGGCGGGGAGCTGTTTTTT. It specifies CAISAGLVGGELFF.

The chain employs TRBV7-3 and TRBJ2-1; D is unclear. The CDR3 contains 13 residues. Germline lookup yields CDR1 SGHTA and CDR2 FQGTGA. The ends were cut back, 5 bases at V and 12 bases at J, with 17 bases in the middle. CDR3 DNA: TGTGCCAGCAGCCGAACCCCCCCGGATTGGCAGTTCTTC. Translation gives CASSRTPPDWQFF.

This clonotype came up many times. The rearrangement joins TRBV28 to TRBJ1-1; D gene unclear. V lost 3 bases, J lost 3 bases, and 11 bases lay in between. This CDR3 region has 14 residues. CDR1 is MDHEN and CDR2 is SYDVKM in the germline V gene. CDR3 in amino acids: CASSFEAGYTEAFF. CDR3 DNA: TGTGCCAGCAGTTTTGAGGCAGGCTACACTGAAGCTTTCTTT.

Many counts were recorded for this clonotype. The rearrangement uses TRBV11-2 and TRBJ1-2, with D tentatively TRBD1 (5 bases). Trimming took off 4 bases at V and 3 bases at J, with 12 bases between the two ends. Germline CDR1 SGHAT, CDR2 FQNNGV. The CDR3 sequence is 14 residues long. The CDR3 here is CASSSSGTDYGYTF. The CDR3 DNA is TGTGCCAGCAGCTCCTCCGGGACGGACTATGGCTACACCTTC.

The chain is built from TRBV7-8 and TRBJ2-5; 12 nucleotides agree with TRBD2. V shed 1 base and J 4 bases; nucleotides not matched to a gene: 7. The CDR3 spans 17 residues. Germline values: CDR1 SGHVS, CDR2 FQNEAQ. CDR3 nucleotides: TGTGCCAGCAGCTTAGAGGCTCTAGCGGGAGGGGGAGAGACCCAGTACTTC. It encodes CASSLEALAGGGETQYF.

This clonotype was seen many times. This chain uses TRBV11-1 with TRBJ2-3; D gene uncertain. Germline assignment: CDR1 SGHAT and CDR2 FQDESV (reference sequence). The V gene lost 5 bases and the J gene lost 8 bases, with 14 bases spanning the gap. This CDR3 is built from 13 residues. In DNA, the CDR3 is TGTGCCAGCAGCCCTCCCGGCCCAGGTACGCAGTATTTT. It codes for CASSPPGPGTQYF.

As for this clonotype: This may come from a read error, since a much larger clone is one base off. The rearrangement joins TRBV2 to TRBJ2-5; tentatively, D is TRBD1 or TRBD2 (5 bases each). Germline lookup yields CDR1 SNHLY and CDR2 FYNNEI. The CDR3 totals 17 residues. In DNA form, the CDR3 reads TGCGCCAGCAGCCAAGTCAGTGGAATCGGGACCCAAGGGACCCAGTACTTC. Residues: CASSQVSGIGTQGTQYF.

This clonotype has a single count. A read error is possible here, since a much larger clone lies one base away. The chain uses TRBV19 and TRBJ1-1; TRBD1 agrees at 7 bases. The CDR3 extends over 13 amino acids. From germline, CDR1 is LNHDA and CDR2 SQIVND (reference sequence). CDR3 in DNA: TGTGCCAGTGGGGACAGACTTAACACTAAAGCTTTCTTT. This codes for CASGDRLNTKAFF.

This clonotype appeared many times. The chain joins TRBV11-3 to TRBJ2-1; perhaps TRBD1 as D (7 bases). Germline values: CDR1 SGHNT, CDR2 YENEEA. This CDR3 has 16 amino acids. Trimming shortened V by 1 base and J by 3 bases, and 13 bases separated the two germline ends. The CDR3 DNA sequence: TGTGCCAGCAGCTTAGGGTACAGGGGAGGCTACAATGAGCAGTTCTTC. Translation gives CASSLGYRGGYNEQFF.

The J gene is TRBJ2-2, the V gene TRBV6-5; D remains ambiguous. The germline V gene encodes CDR1 MNHEY and CDR2 SVGAGI. The CDR3 has 14 amino acids. Trimming left V 2 bases short and J 3 bases short, with 7 bases between. CDR3 amino acids: CASSYRADTGELFF. CDR3 in DNA: TGTGCCAGCAGTTACAGGGCGGACACCGGGGAGCTGTTTTTT.

This clonotype was seen ten or more times. The chain employs TRBV18 and TRBJ2-7; TRBD1 aligns across 8 bases. Germline V gene data show CDR1 as KGHSH and CDR2 as LQKENI. CDR3 length: 15 amino acids. Unmatched junction bases numbered 9, after V lost 4 bases and J lost 4 bases. CDR3 sequence reads: CASSLRQGTNYEQYF. Written as DNA, the CDR3 is TGTGCCAGCTCACTAAGACAGGGGACCAATTACGAGCAGTACTTC.

To note about this clonotype: This could be a read error, since a much larger clone is one nucleotide away. The chain combines TRBV27 with TRBJ1-5, with TRBD1 identical over 9 bases. The CDR3 consists of 15 residues. Germline V gene data show CDR1 as MNHEY and CDR2 as SMNVEV (reference sequence). CDR3 nucleotides: TGTGCCAACAGTCGGGGCGGACAGGGGTGGCAGCCCCAGCATTTT. This translates into CANSRGGQGWQPQHF.

This clonotype turned up a few times. The rearrangement joins TRBV6-1 to TRBJ1-2; no clear D. The length of the CDR3 is 15 residues. V lost 2 bases, J lost 4 bases, and 14 bases lay in between. CDR1 is MNHNS, CDR2 SASEGT, per germline. CDR3: CASSELVGYGYGYTF. The CDR3 nucleotides are TGTGCCAGCAGTGAACTGGTGGGATATGGCTATGGCTACACCTTC.

Comment on this clonotype: A read error may explain this, as a much larger clone is one base away. The rearrangement joins TRBV15 to TRBJ1-1; the D is unclear. CDR1 is LNHNV, CDR2 YYDKDF, per germline (reference sequence). The CDR3 has 12 residues. Trimming pared 1 base from V and 4 bases from J, leaving 4 bases between. This CDR3 is CATSRASTEAFF. The CDR3 DNA reads TGTGCCACCAGCAGAGCGTCCACTGAAGCTTTCTTT.

This clonotype was seen repeatedly, ten times or more. The CDR3 nucleotides read TGTGCCAGCAGCCAGGGACAGGGAGAAAAACTGTTTTTT. Amino acids: CASSQGQGEKLFF. J is TRBJ1-4 and V is TRBV7-9, with 9 bases that match TRBD1. The CDR3 is 13 amino acids. J was trimmed by 8 bases and V by 5 bases; bases with no gene match: 3. Germline V gene sequence: CDR1 SEHNR, CDR2 FQNEAQ (reference sequence).

This clonotype was recorded at least ten times. The CDR3 DNA sequence: TGCGCCAGCAGCTCAGGACTAGCGGGTCCCCAGGTTAATGAGCAGTTCTTC. As protein: CASSSGLAGPQVNEQFF. The chain recombines TRBV5-1 with TRBJ2-1; TRBD2 matches 11 bases. Germline V gene sequence: CDR1 SGHRS, CDR2 YFSETQ. The CDR3 extends over 17 amino acids. V lost 3 bases to trimming and J lost 7 bases; unmatched junction nucleotides: 12.

V is TRBV7-2 and J is TRBJ2-1, with D possibly TRBD1 on 5 matching bases. The V and J ends lost 5 bases and 1 base respectively, with 9 bases between them. The CDR3 runs to 14 residues. Germline CDR1 is SGHTA and CDR2 is FQGNSA. In DNA, the CDR3 is TGTGCCAGCAGCGCGGCAGGGTCCTACAATGAGCAGTTCTTC. This translates into CASSAAGSYNEQFF.

This chain's CDR3 is CASSDFTTEAFF. The CDR3 DNA is TGTGCCAGCAGTGACTTCACCACTGAAGCTTTCTTT. The chain carries TRBV25-1 and TRBJ1-1; D is unclear. Germline values: CDR1 MGHDK, CDR2 SYGVNS. This CDR3 spans 12 amino acids. The V end lost 3 bases, the J end lost 4 bases, and 6 bases lay between the germline ends.

The CDR3 loop is CATSRVGTWTGQGNEKLFF. CDR3 in DNA: TGTGCCACCAGCAGAGTTGGAACGTGGACGGGACAGGGTAATGAAAAACTGTTTTTT. The chain has TRBV15 and TRBJ1-4; 9 positions match TRBD1. V lost 1 base, J lost 4 bases, and 13 bases stayed unmatched. In germline, CDR1 is LNHNV, CDR2 YYDKDF (reference sequence). CDR3 length equals 19 residues.

This clonotype was seen repeatedly, ten times or more. V is TRBV28 and J is TRBJ2-7; 9 bases align to TRBD1. The V and J ends lost 8 bases and 6 bases, in that order; junction bases with no gene match: 11. CDR1 MDHEN and CDR2 SYDVKM come from the germline V gene. This CDR3 region has 14 residues. The CDR3 nucleotides are TGTGCCAGCGGTGACCCGGGACAGGGTGTCGAGCAGTACTTC. Amino acids: CASGDPGQGVEQYF.

This clonotype showed up many times. This chain connects TRBV11-2 to TRBJ1-1; the D is unclear. Trimming cost V 6 bases and J 0 bases, with 5 bases left between them. The CDR3 contains 12 residues. Per the germline V gene, CDR1 is SGHAT and CDR2 is FQNNGV. This CDR3 is CASRSMNTEAFF. The CDR3, as DNA: TGTGCCAGCAGGTCCATGAACACTGAAGCTTTCTTT. The variable domain in full, completed from reference TRBV11-2 and TRBJ1-1, reads EAGVAQSPRYKIIEKRQSVAFWCNPISGHATLYWYQQILGQGPKLLIQFQNNGVVDDSQLPKDRFSAERLKGVDSTLKIQPAKLEDSAVYLCASRSMNTEAFFGQGTRLTVV.

To note about this clonotype: A single base separates this from a much larger clone, so it may be a read error. The J gene is TRBJ2-1, the V gene TRBV11-1; 9 positions agree with TRBD2. The trim removed 6 bases at V and 7 bases at J, leaving 19 bases unmatched. CDR1 is SGHAT and CDR2 is FQDESV in the germline V gene (reference sequence). The CDR3 extends over 18 amino acids. The CDR3 loop reads CASRKGGLASLLGNEQFF. DNA of the CDR3: TGTGCCAGCAGGAAGGGAGGACTAGCGTCTTTACTGGGGAATGAGCAGTTCTTC.

The V call is TRBV4-2, the J call TRBJ2-1; tentatively, D is TRBD2 (5 bases). There are 14 residues in the CDR3. Trimming left V 0 bases short and J 8 bases short, with 11 bases between. CDR1 and CDR2 (germline): LGHNA, YNFKEQ. This CDR3 reads CASSQERVGDEQFF. As DNA, the CDR3 is TGTGCCAGCAGCCAAGAGCGGGTTGGGGATGAGCAGTTCTTC.